This T cell receptor (beta chain) was found in a study of blood T cell repertoires in COVID-19. Profiling relied on immunoSEQ multiplex PCR, and the TCRdb table lists in-frame clones only, not all of them. The sample has about 240,000 clones, roughly four fifths seen once; the top ten hold 9.5% to 15%. V lost 5 bases, J lost 5 bases, and 5 bases stayed unmatched. The CDR3 spans 14 residues. The germline gives CDR1 MNHEY, CDR2 SVGEGT. The clonotype originates from an older woman with active or convalescent COVID-19. What was sequenced was peripheral blood. The genes are TRBV6-2 or TRBV6-3 and TRBJ2-5; 10 bases line up with TRBD2. The CDR3 region is CASSRTSGVETQYF. The CDR3 nucleotides are TGTGCCAGCAGTCGGACTAGCGGCGTTGAGACCCAGTACTTC.